The sample holds a few counts of the clone carrying this TCR beta chain. Its antigen is not known. Looked up from germline, CDR1 is MDHEN and CDR2 is SYDVKM. V was clipped by 2 bases and J by 5 bases, with 8 bases between them. The CDR3 is made up of 13 amino acids. The authors made TCR beta libraries by quantitative 5'-RACE with molecular barcodes. MiXCR, applied by TCRdb to the 5' RACE reads, yields one record per CDR3 protein. The sample shows about 540,000 distinct CDR3 sequences, approximately 11% of them seen only once. The sample belongs to a study of CD8 T cells in ankylosing spondylitis. Findings and limits, study-wide: Significant enrichment of disease-linked clones was reported in matched ankylosing spondylitis synovial fluid. In ankylosing spondylitis blood, a motif of eight highly homologous TCR beta variants appeared characteristic. Certain motif variants had earlier appeared in reactive arthritis synovial fluid and blood. Disease-associated clones were CD8+ and fairly uncommon in peripheral blood.

The TCR sequence derives from a male donor with ankylosing spondylitis. The sample was blood, either unsorted or a sorted T cell fraction (not recorded which). This chain links TRBV28 with TRBJ2-3; no clear D. The CDR3 here is CASSLLDGDTQYF. The CDR3, as DNA: TGTGCCAGCAGTTTACTAGATGGAGATACGCAGTATTTT.